These T cell receptor beta chains were read from a single sample in a study of T-cell reconstitution after alpha-beta-depleted transplantation in children. From the PCR reads, TCRdb called clonotypes with MiXCR, one entry per CDR3 protein. Of hundreds of thousands of distinct CDR3 sequences listed, approximately 12% are singletons. The sample in question was PBMCs, mostly from graft donor cells, obtained 360 days after TCRalphabeta/CD19-depleted stem cell transplant. The receptor set was obtained from a male patient under 18 who had a stem cell transplant for acute myeloid leukemia, so the T cells may come from the graft donor. The CDR3 runs from the conserved cysteine through the conserved F or W. A D gene is named only where the DNA matches it firmly. Part of the rows lack a size; the others show once, few, many or a class for expanded clones.

abundance	v_gene	j_gene	d_gene	CDR3aa	CDR3nt
many	TRBV10-3	TRBJ2-7	TRBD2	CAISDPRAGGSEQYF	TGTGCCATCAGTGACCCCCGAGCGGGAGGCAGCGAGCAGTACTTC
NA	TRBV5-1	TRBJ1-4	NA	CASSYGPGDEKLFF	TGCGCCAGCAGCTACGGCCCAGGGGATGAAAAACTGTTTTTT
NA	TRBV12-5	TRBJ2-5	TRBD1	CASGLGDSPWRETQYF	TGTGCTAGTGGTCTAGGGGACAGCCCTTGGAGAGAGACCCAGTACTTC
few	TRBV11-2	TRBJ2-7	TRBD2	CASSLTSGRFHYEQYF	TGTGCCAGCAGCCTGACTAGCGGGAGGTTTCACTACGAGCAGTACTTC
NA	TRBV9	TRBJ1-1	NA	CASGRTENTEAFF	TGTGCCAGCGGCAGGACTGAGAACACTGAAGCTTTCTTT
many	TRBV29-1	TRBJ2-1	NA	CSDQDPRHEQFF	TGCAGCGACCAGGATCCTAGACATGAGCAGTTCTTC
NA	TRBV3-1	TRBJ1-1	NA	CASSPEGRRWDTEAFF	TGTGCCAGCAGCCCTGAGGGACGGCGGTGGGACACTGAAGCTTTCTTT
few	TRBV20-1	TRBJ2-1	TRBD2	CSASGVAGNNEQFF	TGCAGTGCTAGCGGCGTAGCGGGGAACAATGAGCAGTTCTTC
many	TRBV24-1	TRBJ2-7	TRBD1	CATSDTGGPFSYEQYF	TGTGCCACCAGTGATACAGGGGGACCCTTTTCCTACGAGCAGTACTTC
NA	TRBV14	TRBJ2-7	NA	CASSQDRRGGESSYEQYF	TGTGCCAGCAGCCAAGACAGGAGGGGGGGCGAAAGCTCCTACGAGCAGTACTTC
NA	TRBV29-1	TRBJ2-5	TRBD1	CSVEGQGVGETQYF	TGCAGCGTTGAGGGACAGGGGGTTGGCGAGACCCAGTACTTC
NA	TRBV20-1	TRBJ2-1	TRBD2	CSARGTSLYNEQFF	TGCAGTGCTAGAGGGACTAGCCTGTACAATGAGCAGTTCTTC
few	TRBV18	TRBJ2-2	NA	CAGQDLLTAPGELFF	TGTGCCGGTCAAGACCTCCTCACCGCACCCGGGGAGCTGTTTTTT
NA	TRBV25-1	TRBJ2-3	NA	CASSEFGRTTDTQYF	TGTGCCAGCAGTGAATTTGGGAGGACCACAGATACGCAGTATTTT
NA	TRBV7-3	TRBJ2-7	NA	CASSSSPGTDYEQYF	TGTGCCAGCAGCTCGTCCCCCGGGACTGACTACGAGCAGTACTTC
few	TRBV20-1	TRBJ2-1	TRBD2	CSARDRGRRNEQFF	TGCAGTGCTAGAGATCGCGGGAGGAGGAATGAGCAGTTCTTC
many	TRBV20-1	TRBJ2-7	NA	CSLHRGLNSYEQYF	TGCAGCCTACACAGGGGACTCAACTCCTACGAGCAGTACTTC
many	TRBV5-1	TRBJ2-3	TRBD2	CASSLSSSGRTDTQYF	TGCGCCAGCAGCTTGTCTTCTAGCGGGAGAACGGATACGCAGTATTTT
NA	TRBV19	TRBJ2-5	NA	CASSIWVQETQYF	TGTGCCAGTAGTATTTGGGTTCAAGAGACCCAGTACTTC
NA	TRBV7-3	TRBJ2-3	NA	CASSFSSREDTDTQYF	TGTGCCAGCAGCTTCTCAAGTCGGGAAGACACAGATACGCAGTATTTT
NA	TRBV29-1	TRBJ2-7	TRBD1	CSVEGRGNEYEQYF	TGCAGCGTTGAGGGCAGGGGGAACGAGTACGAGCAGTACTTC
NA	TRBV6-5	TRBJ2-7	NA	CASSSPTLTAYEQYF	TGTGCCAGCAGTTCCCCTACTTTAACGGCCTACGAGCAGTACTTC
NA	TRBV15	TRBJ2-3	NA	CATSRVATPSTDTQYF	TGTGCCACCAGCAGAGTTGCTACTCCAAGCACAGATACGCAGTATTTT
NA	TRBV21-1	TRBJ2-1	NA	CASSKGMTGTRAGYEQFF	TGTGCCAGCAGCAAAGGAATGACCGGGACCCGAGCTGGATATGAGCAGTTCTTC
few	TRBV12-3/TRBV12-4	TRBJ2-2	TRBD2	CASSYSGSDTGELFF	TGTGCCAGCAGTTATAGCGGGAGTGACACCGGGGAGCTGTTTTTT
many	TRBV28	TRBJ2-7	NA	CASSRPRVLSYEQYF	TGTGCCAGCAGTCGACCTCGGGTTTTGAGCTACGAGCAGTACTTC
few	TRBV9	TRBJ2-1	TRBD2	CASSVLAETYNEQFF	TGTGCCAGCAGCGTTCTAGCGGAGACTTACAATGAGCAGTTCTTC
many	TRBV10-3	TRBJ2-5	NA	CAISYQETQYF	TGTGCCATCAGCTACCAAGAGACCCAGTACTTC
many	TRBV29-1	TRBJ2-1	TRBD2	CSVVGTSGNNNEQFF	TGCAGCGTTGTGGGGACTAGCGGGAACAACAATGAGCAGTTCTTC
NA	TRBV2	TRBJ2-3	NA	CASSELEGGTDTQYF	TGTGCCAGCAGTGAATTGGAGGGCGGAACAGATACGCAGTATTTT
NA	TRBV28	TRBJ2-1	TRBD2	CASSLSLAGLLGDEQFF	TGTGCCAGCAGTTTATCACTAGCGGGCTTGTTAGGGGATGAGCAGTTCTTC
NA	TRBV5-4	TRBJ2-3	TRBD2	CASSQKMGLAGVDTQYF	TGTGCCAGCAGCCAAAAAATGGGACTAGCGGGAGTAGATACGCAGTATTTT
few	TRBV27	TRBJ2-1	TRBD2	CAGIIRREPYNEQFF	TGTGCCGGCATAATACGGCGGGAGCCCTACAATGAGCAGTTCTTC
NA	TRBV4-3	TRBJ2-3	TRBD2	CASSQEGTSGRGDTQYF	TGCGCCAGCAGCCAAGAAGGGACTAGCGGGAGGGGGGATACGCAGTATTTT
few	TRBV6-2/TRBV6-3	TRBJ2-7	TRBD2	CASSYGASGRTRYEQYF	TGTGCCAGCAGTTACGGTGCTAGCGGGAGGACCCGCTACGAGCAGTACTTC
few	TRBV28	TRBJ2-1	TRBD2	CASRLPGLAPYNEQFF	TGTGCCAGCAGATTACCGGGACTAGCCCCCTACAATGAGCAGTTCTTC
few	TRBV20-1	TRBJ1-5	TRBD1	CSARGGQYNQPQHF	TGCAGTGCTAGGGGGGGACAGTACAATCAGCCCCAGCATTTT
many	TRBV7-2	TRBJ2-3	NA	CAPLDTQYF	TGTGCCCCTTTAGATACGCAGTATTTT
few	TRBV11-1	TRBJ2-5	NA	CASSLDGATQETQYF	TGTGCCAGCAGCTTAGACGGCGCTACTCAAGAGACCCAGTACTTC